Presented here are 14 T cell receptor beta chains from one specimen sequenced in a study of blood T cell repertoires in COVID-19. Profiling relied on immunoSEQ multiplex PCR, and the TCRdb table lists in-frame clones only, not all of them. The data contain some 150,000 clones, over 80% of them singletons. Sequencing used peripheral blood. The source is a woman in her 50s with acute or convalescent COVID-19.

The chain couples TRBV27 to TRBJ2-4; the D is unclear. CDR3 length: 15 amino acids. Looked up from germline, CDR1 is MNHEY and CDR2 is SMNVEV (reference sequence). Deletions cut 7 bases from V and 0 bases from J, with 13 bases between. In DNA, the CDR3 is TGTGCCAGCAAATCCGCCGAACTAGCCAAAAACATTCAGTACTTC. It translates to CASKSAELAKNIQYF.

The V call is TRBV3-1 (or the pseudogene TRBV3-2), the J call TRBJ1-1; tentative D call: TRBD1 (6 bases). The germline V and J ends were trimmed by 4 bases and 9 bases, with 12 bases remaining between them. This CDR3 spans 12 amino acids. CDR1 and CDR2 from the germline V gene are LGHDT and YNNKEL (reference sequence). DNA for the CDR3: TGTGCCAGCAGCCCTAAAACAGGGCAAGCTTTCTTT. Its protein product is CASSPKTGQAFF.

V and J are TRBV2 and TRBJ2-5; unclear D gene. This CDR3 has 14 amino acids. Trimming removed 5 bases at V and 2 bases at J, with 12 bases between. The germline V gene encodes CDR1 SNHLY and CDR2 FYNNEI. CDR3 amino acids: CASSSTPAQETQYF. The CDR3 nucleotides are TGTGCCAGCAGTTCGACACCAGCTCAAGAGACCCAGTACTTC.

This CDR3 is CASRRQGSARELFF. CDR3 nucleotide sequence: TGTGCCAGCAGGCGACAGGGGTCAGCCAGGGAGCTGTTTTTT. The chain uses TRBV11-2 and TRBJ2-2, with 8 bases aligning to TRBD1. The trim removed 6 bases at V and 9 bases at J, leaving 9 bases unmatched. Germline V CDR1 and CDR2: SGHAT, FQNNGV. This CDR3 has 14 residues.

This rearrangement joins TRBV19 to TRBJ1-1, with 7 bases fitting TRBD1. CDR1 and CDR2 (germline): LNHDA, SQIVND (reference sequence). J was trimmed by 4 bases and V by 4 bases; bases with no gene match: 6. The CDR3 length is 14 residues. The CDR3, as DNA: TGTGCCAGTAGTACCCCCGGACAGGCCACTGAAGCTTTCTTT. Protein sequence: CASSTPGQATEAFF. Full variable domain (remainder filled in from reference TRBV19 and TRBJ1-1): DGGITQSPKYLFRKEGQNVTLSCEQNLNHDAMYWYRQDPGQGLRLIYYSQIVNDFQKGDIAEGYSVSREKKESFPLTVTSAQKNPTAFYLCASSTPGQATEAFFGQGTRLTVV.

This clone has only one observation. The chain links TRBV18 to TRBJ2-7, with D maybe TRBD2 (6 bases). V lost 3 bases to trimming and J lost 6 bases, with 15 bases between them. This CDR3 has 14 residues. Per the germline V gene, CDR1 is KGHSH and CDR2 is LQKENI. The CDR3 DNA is TGTGCCAGCTCACCCCCCTCGGGGAGGACCGAGCAGTACTTC. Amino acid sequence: CASSPPSGRTEQYF.

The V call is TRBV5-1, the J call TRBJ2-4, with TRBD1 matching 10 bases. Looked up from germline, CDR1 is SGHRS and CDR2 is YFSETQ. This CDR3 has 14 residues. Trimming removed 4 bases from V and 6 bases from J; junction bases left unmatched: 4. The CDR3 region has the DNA TGCGCCAGCAGCCGGGGACAGGGGCCAAACATTCAGTACTTC. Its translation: CASSRGQGPNIQYF.

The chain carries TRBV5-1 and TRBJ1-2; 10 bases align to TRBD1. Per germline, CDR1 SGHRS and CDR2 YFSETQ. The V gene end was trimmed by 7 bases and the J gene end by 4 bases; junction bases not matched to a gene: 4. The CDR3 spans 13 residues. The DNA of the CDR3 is TGCGCCAGCGGGACAGGGGATGTCTATGGCTACACCTTC. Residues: CASGTGDVYGYTF.

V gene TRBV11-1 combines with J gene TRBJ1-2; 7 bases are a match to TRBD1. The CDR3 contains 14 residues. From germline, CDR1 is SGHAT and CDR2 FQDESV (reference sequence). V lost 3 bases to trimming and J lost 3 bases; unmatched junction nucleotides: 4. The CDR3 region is CASSLTGLDYGYTF. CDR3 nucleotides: TGTGCCAGCAGCTTGACAGGGCTGGACTATGGCTACACCTTC. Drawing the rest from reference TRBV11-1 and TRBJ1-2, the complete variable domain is EAEVAQSPRYKITEKSQAVAFWCDPISGHATLYWYRQILGQGPELLVQFQDESVVDDSQLPKDRFSAERLKGVDSTLKIQPAELGDSAMYLCASSLTGLDYGYTFGSGTRLTVV.

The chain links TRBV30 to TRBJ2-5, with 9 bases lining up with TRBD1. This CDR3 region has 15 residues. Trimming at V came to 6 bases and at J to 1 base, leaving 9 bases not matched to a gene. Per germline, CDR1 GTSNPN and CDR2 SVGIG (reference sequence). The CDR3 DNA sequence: TGTGCCTGCTTATCGGACAGGGGTCTCCAAGAGACCCAGTACTTC. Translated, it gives CACLSDRGLQETQYF.

The DNA of the CDR3 is TGTGCCTGGGACGGCACGTACGGGATGAACACTGAAGCTTTCTTT. Translation gives CAWDGTYGMNTEAFF. The chain links TRBV30 to TRBJ1-1; D gene unclear. Trimming removed 5 bases from V and 0 bases from J, with 16 bases in between. CDR3 length: 15 amino acids. The germline CDR1 and CDR2 sequences are GTSNPN and SVGIG (reference sequence).

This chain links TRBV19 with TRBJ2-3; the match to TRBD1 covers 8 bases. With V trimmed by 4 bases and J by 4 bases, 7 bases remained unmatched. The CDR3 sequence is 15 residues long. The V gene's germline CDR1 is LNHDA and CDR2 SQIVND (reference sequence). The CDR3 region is CASSTPRQGSDTQYF. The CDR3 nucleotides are TGTGCCAGTAGTACCCCGCGACAGGGGTCAGATACGCAGTATTTT.

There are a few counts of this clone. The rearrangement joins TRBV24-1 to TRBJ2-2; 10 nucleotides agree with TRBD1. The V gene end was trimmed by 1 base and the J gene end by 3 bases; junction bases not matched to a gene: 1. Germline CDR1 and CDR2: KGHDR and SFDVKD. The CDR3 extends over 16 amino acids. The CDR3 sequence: CATSDFGQGDTGELFF. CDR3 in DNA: TGTGCCACCAGTGATTTTGGACAGGGGGACACCGGGGAGCTGTTTTTT.

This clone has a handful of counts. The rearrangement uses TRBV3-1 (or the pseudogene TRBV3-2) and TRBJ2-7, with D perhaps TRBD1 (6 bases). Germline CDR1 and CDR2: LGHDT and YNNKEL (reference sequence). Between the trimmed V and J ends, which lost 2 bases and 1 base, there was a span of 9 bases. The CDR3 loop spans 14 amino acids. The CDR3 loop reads CASSQRQESYEQYF. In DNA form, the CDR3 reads TGTGCCAGCAGCCAAAGACAGGAGTCCTACGAGCAGTACTTC.